This T cell receptor (beta chain) was captured by sequencing in a study of shared clonotypes between healthy human individuals. Germline V gene data show CDR1 as SGHDN and CDR2 as FVKESK. Trimming cost V 0 bases and J 1 base, with 6 bases left between them. The CDR3 length is 14 residues. Generated by immunoSEQ multiplex PCR, the TCRdb table keeps only in-frame clones and is missing some. The sample consists of over 2,000,000 clones, 93% of them appearing once. CD45RO negativity and positive selection for CCR7 defined naive CD8 cells, a population that excluded terminally differentiated effector memory CD45RA+ cells.

This receptor was obtained from a man in his late teens or twenties in good health. Some clones in this sample may be carry-over from other donors' samples. The J gene is TRBJ1-1, the V gene TRBV14; D may be TRBD1 (6 bases). Sequenced sample: naive CD8+ T cells from PBMCs. The CDR3 loop is CASSQEGGNTEAFF. CDR3 DNA: TGTGCCAGCAGCCAAGAAGGGGGGAACACTGAAGCTTTCTTT.